These T cell receptor beta chains were read from a single sample in a study of CDR3 diversity in severe acne. A single record per CDR3 protein comes from TCRdb applying MiXCR to the PCR reads. The sample holds tens of thousands of distinct CDR3 sequences, 45% to 60% seen once. The sample taken for sequencing was blood. Receptor source: a male donor in good health, without acne. The CDR3 runs from the conserved cysteine through the conserved F or W. The order of the fields is V gene, J gene, D gene, clone size, CDR3 DNA, CDR3 protein. D genes are given only for firm matches. Size is stated for part of the rows, as once, few or many counts, or as a class when the clone is expanded.

TRBV29-1	TRBJ2-3	.	.	TGCAGCGTTGGGGATTGGGAGTTTTTCACAGATACGCAGTATTTT	CSVGDWEFFTDTQYF
TRBV19	TRBJ1-2	.	once	TGTGCCAGTAGTATTGTGGGGACTGGGGGCTACACCTTC	CASSIVGTGGYTF
TRBV25-1	TRBJ1-5	.	once	TGTGCCAGCAGTTTTACAGACGGACAGCCCCAGCATTTT	CASSFTDGQPQHF
TRBV5-1	TRBJ2-5	TRBD2	.	TGCGCCAGCAGCACGGCCCCGGGGGGGAATGAGACCCAGTACTTC	CASSTAPGGNETQYF
TRBV7-2	TRBJ1-2	.	.	TGTGCCAGCAGCTCCCAGGGCAGTGTAAACTATGGCTACACCTTC	CASSSQGSVNYGYTF
TRBV12-3/TRBV12-4	TRBJ1-2	.	.	TGTGCCAGCAGTTTCTCAGGGACCTATGGCTACACCTTC	CASSFSGTYGYTF
TRBV20-1	TRBJ2-7	.	.	TGCAGTGCCCAGAGGGGGACGAGCTCCTACGAGCAGTACTTC	CSAQRGTSSYEQYF
TRBV5-5	TRBJ1-4	.	many	TGTGCCAGCAGCTTGGTGACCCCTAATGATAATGAAAAACTGTTTTTT	CASSLVTPNDNEKLFF
TRBV29-1	TRBJ1-2	.	.	TGCAGCGAGTCGGTGTTTGGGGAGGACTATGGCTACACCTTC	CSESVFGEDYGYTF
TRBV5-1	TRBJ2-5	TRBD2	few	TGCGCCAGCAGCCACGGAGGTGTGCGGGGGCAAGAGACCCAGTACTTC	CASSHGGVRGQETQYF
TRBV5-6	TRBJ1-2	TRBD1	.	TGTGCCAGCAGCTTTGGAGACAGGGAGTTCTATGGCTACACCTTC	CASSFGDREFYGYTF
TRBV20-1	TRBJ2-2	.	.	TGCAGTGCTAGGGGGGTGGGGGCGCGAACCGGGGAGCTGTTTTTT	CSARGVGARTGELFF
TRBV24-1	TRBJ1-2	.	few	TGTGCCACCAGTGACCCTGGGACGGATGGCTACACCTTC	CATSDPGTDGYTF
TRBV28	TRBJ1-1	.	.	TGTGCCAGCAGTTTTTTCCGGGAAAAGACTGAAGCTTTCTTT	CASSFFREKTEAFF
TRBV6-5	TRBJ1-3	.	.	TGTGCCAGCAGTTACTCGATACGCGGGGCGACGAACACCATATATTTT	CASSYSIRGATNTIYF
TRBV6-1	TRBJ2-7	.	.	TGTGCCAGCAGTGAAGTGGGGAGTAACTACGAGCAGTACTTC	CASSEVGSNYEQYF
TRBV6-5	TRBJ1-5	.	once	TGTGCCACCAGGTCCGGGGGGCTGGGTCAGCCCCAGCATTTT	CATRSGGLGQPQHF
TRBV24-1	TRBJ1-1	.	few	TGTGCCACCAGGGAGGGAGGGTTGAACACTGAAGCTTTCTTT	CATREGGLNTEAFF
TRBV9	TRBJ2-2	TRBD2	many	TGTGCCAGCAGCCACAGTGGGGGGGTGGCGGCCGGGGAGCTGTTTTTT	CASSHSGGVAAGELFF
TRBV24-1	TRBJ2-7	.	many	TGTGCCACCAGTGTTTACGAGCAGTACTTC	CATSVYEQYF
TRBV24-1	TRBJ1-6	.	.	TGTGCCACCAGTGATTCGACAGGATACCTTCACTTT	CATSDSTGYLHF
TRBV6-9	TRBJ2-7	TRBD1	.	TGTGCCAGCAGCGGGACAGGGATTAGCGAGCAGTACTTC	CASSGTGISEQYF
TRBV25-1	TRBJ2-7	.	few	TGTGCCAGCAGATCGTCAAAGTTAGGGGAAGGGTCCTACGAGCAGTACTTC	CASRSSKLGEGSYEQYF